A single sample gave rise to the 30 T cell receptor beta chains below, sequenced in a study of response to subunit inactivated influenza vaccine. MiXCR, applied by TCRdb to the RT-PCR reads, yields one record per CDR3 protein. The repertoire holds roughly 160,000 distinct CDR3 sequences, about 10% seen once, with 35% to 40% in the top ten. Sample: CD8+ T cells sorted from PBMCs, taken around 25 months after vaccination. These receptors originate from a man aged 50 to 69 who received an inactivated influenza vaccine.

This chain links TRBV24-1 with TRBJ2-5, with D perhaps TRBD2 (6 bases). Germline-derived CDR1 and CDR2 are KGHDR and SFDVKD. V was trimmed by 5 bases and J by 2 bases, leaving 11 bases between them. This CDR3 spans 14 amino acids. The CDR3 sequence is CATSAGSGQETQYF. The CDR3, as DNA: TGTGCCACCAGTGCCGGGAGCGGACAAGAGACCCAGTACTTC.

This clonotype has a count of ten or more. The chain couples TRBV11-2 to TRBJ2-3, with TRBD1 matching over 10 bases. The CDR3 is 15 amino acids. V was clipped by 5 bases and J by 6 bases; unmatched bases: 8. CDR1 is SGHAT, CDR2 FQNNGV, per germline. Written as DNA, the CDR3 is TGTGCCAGCAGCACCGGGACAGGGGCATCGGATACGCAGTATTTT. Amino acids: CASSTGTGASDTQYF.

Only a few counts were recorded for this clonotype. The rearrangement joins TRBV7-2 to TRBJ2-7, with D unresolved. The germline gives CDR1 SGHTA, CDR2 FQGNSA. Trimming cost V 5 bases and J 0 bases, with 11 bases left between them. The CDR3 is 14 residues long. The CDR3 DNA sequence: TGTGCCAGCAGCAAAAGTAGCCCCTCCTACGAGCAGTACTTC. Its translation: CASSKSSPSYEQYF. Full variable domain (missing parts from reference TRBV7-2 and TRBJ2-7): GAGVSQSPSNKVTEKGKDVELRCDPISGHTALYWYRQSLGQGLEFLIYFQGNSAPDKSGLPSDRFSAERTGGSVSTLTIQRTQQEDSAVYLCASSKSSPSYEQYFGPGTRLTVT.

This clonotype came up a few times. CDR3 sequence: CASSQDWGTNSPLHF. The CDR3 DNA reads TGCGCCAGCAGCCAAGATTGGGGTACAAATTCACCCCTCCACTTT. V gene TRBV4-3 combines with J gene TRBJ1-6; D is unclear. Germline CDR1 is LGHNA and CDR2 is YSLEER. CDR3 length equals 15 residues. The V gene lost 0 bases and the J gene lost 7 bases, with 10 bases spanning the gap.

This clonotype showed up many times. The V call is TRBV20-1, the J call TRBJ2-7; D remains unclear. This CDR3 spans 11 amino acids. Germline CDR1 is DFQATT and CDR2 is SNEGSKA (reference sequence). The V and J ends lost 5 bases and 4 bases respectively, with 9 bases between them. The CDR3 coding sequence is TGCAGTGCTGGGCTGATTTACGAGCAGTACTTC. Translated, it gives CSAGLIYEQYF.

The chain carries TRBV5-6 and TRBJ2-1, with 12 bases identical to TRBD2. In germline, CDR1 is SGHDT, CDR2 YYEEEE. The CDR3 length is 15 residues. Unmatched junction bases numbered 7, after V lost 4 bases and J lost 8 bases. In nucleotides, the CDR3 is TGTGCCAGCAGCCCGACTAGCGGGGGTTTGTATGAGCAGTTCTTC. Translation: CASSPTSGGLYEQFF.

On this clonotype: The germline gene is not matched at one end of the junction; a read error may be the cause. The CDR3 spells CSSSLVGAYQPQHF. The CDR3 region has the DNA TGTTCCAGCAGTTTAGTGGGGGCGTATCAGCCCCAGCATTTT. The chain carries TRBV27 and TRBJ1-5, with a tentative D call TRBD1 (6 bases). Germline values: CDR1 MNHEY, CDR2 SMNVEV (reference sequence). CDR3 length equals 14 residues.

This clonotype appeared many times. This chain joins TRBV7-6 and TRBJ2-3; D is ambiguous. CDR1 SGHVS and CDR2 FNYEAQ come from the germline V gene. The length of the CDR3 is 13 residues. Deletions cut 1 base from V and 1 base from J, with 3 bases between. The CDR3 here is CASSLVRTDTQYF. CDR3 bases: TGTGCCAGCAGCTTAGTCCGCACAGATACGCAGTATTTT.

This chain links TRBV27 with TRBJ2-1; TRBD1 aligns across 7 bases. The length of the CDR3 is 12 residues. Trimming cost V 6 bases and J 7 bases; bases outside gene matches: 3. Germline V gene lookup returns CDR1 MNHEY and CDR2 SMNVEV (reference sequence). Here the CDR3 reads CASSRQGNEQFF. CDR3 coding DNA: TGTGCCAGCAGCCGACAGGGAAATGAGCAGTTCTTC.

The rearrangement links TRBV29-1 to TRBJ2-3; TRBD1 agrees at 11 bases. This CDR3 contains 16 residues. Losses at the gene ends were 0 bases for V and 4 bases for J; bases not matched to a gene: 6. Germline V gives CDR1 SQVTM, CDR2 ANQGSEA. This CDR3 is CSVEDQDRGPPDTQYF. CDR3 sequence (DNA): TGCAGCGTTGAAGATCAGGACAGGGGGCCTCCAGATACGCAGTATTTT.

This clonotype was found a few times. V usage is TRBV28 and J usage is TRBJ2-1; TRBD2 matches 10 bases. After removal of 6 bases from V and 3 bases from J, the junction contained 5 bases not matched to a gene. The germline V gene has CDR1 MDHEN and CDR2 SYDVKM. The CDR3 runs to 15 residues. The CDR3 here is CASRVLAGGYNEQFF. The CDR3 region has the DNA TGTGCCAGCAGAGTGTTAGCGGGGGGCTACAATGAGCAGTTCTTC.

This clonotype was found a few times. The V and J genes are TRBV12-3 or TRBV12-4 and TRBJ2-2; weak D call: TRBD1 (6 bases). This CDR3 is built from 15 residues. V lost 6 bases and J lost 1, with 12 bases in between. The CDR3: CASSYGQLNTGELFF. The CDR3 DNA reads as TGTGCCAGCAGCTACGGACAGTTGAACACCGGGGAGCTGTTTTTT.

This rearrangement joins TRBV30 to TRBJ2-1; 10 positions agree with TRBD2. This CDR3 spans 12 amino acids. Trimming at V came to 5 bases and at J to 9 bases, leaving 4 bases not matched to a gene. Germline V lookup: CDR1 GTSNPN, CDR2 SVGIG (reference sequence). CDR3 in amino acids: CAWASGGSEQFF. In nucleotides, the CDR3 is TGTGCCTGGGCTAGCGGGGGTTCTGAGCAGTTCTTC.

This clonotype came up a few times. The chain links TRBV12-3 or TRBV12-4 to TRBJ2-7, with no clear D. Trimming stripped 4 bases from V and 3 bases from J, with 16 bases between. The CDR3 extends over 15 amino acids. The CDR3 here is CASSSLDRDGYEQYF. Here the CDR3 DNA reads TGTGCCAGCAGTTCCCTAGATAGGGATGGCTACGAGCAGTACTTC.

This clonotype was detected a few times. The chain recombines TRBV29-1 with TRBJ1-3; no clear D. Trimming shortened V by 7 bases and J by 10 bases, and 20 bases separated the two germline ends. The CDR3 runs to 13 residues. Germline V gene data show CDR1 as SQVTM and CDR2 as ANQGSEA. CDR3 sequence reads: CSAVIKAVGTIYF. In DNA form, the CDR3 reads TGCAGCGCTGTGATAAAGGCCGTAGGAACCATATATTTT.

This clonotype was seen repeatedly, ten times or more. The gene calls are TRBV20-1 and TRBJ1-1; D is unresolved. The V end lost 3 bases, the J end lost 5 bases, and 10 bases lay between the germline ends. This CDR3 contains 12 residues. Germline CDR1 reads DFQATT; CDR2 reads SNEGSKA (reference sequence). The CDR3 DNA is TGCAGTGCTAGGGACGGTAGTACTGAAGCTTTCTTT. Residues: CSARDGSTEAFF.

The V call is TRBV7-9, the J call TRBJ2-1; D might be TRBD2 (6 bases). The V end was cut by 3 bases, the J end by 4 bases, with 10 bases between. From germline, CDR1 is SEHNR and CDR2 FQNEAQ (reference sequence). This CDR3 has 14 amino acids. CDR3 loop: CASSFAGKYNEQFF. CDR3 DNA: TGTGCCAGCAGCTTCGCGGGGAAGTACAATGAGCAGTTCTTC.

CDR3 sequence reads: CASSQELWGARDYGYTF. CDR3 nucleotides: TGCGCCAGCAGCCAAGAACTTTGGGGGGCGCGGGACTATGGCTACACCTTC. This chain connects TRBV4-3 to TRBJ1-2; D might be TRBD1 (6 bases). The V end lost 0 bases, the J end lost 3 bases, and 17 bases lay between the germline ends. The CDR3 has 17 amino acids. CDR1 and CDR2 from the germline V gene are LGHNA and YSLEER.

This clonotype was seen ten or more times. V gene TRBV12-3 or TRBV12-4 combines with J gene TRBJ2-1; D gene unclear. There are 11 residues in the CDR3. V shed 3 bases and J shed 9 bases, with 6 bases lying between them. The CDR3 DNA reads TGTGCCAGCAGTTTTTCCGGTGAGCAGTTCTTC. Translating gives CASSFSGEQFF.

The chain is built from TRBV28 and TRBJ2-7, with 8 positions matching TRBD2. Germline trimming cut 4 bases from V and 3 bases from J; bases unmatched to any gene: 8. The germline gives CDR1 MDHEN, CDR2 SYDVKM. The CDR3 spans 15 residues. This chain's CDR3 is CASSSPGLGYYEQYF. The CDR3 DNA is TGTGCCAGCAGTTCACCGGGACTAGGCTACTACGAGCAGTACTTC.

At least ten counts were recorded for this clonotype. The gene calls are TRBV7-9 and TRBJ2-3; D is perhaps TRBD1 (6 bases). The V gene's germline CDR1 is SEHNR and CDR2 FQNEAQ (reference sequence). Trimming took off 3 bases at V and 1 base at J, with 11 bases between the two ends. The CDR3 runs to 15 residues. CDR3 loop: CASSFLTGGTDTQYF. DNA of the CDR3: TGTGCCAGCAGCTTCCTGACAGGAGGCACAGATACGCAGTATTTT.

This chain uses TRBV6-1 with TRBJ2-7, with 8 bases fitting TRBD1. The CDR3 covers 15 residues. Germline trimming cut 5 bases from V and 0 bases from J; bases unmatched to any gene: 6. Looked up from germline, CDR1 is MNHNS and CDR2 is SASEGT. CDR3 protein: CASSKGQAYSYEQYF. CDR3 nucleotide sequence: TGTGCCAGCAGTAAGGGACAGGCCTACTCCTACGAGCAGTACTTC.

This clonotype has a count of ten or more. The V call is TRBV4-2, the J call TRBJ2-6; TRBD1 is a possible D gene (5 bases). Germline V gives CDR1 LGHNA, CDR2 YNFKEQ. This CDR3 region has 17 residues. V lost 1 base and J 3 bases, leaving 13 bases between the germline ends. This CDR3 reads CASSQGPGIGGANVLTF. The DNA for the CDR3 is TGTGCCAGCAGCCAAGGGCCAGGGATAGGTGGGGCCAACGTCCTGACTTTC.

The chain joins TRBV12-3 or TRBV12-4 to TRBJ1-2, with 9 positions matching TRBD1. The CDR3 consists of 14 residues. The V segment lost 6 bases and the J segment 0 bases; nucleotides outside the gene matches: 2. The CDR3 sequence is CASRTGGANYGYTF. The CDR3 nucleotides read TGTGCCAGCAGGACAGGGGGAGCTAACTATGGCTACACCTTC.

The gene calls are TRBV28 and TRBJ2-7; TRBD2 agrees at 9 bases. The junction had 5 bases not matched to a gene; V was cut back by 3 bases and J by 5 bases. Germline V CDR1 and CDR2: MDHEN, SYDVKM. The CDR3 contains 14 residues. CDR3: CASSFIAGADEQYF. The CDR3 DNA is TGTGCCAGCAGTTTTATAGCGGGAGCCGACGAGCAGTACTTC. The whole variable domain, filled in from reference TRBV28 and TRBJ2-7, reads DVKVTQSSRYLVKRTGEKVFLECVQDMDHENMFWYRQDPGLGLRLIYFSYDVKMKEKGDIPEGYSVSREKKERFSLILESASTNQTSMYLCASSFIAGADEQYFGPGTRLTVT.

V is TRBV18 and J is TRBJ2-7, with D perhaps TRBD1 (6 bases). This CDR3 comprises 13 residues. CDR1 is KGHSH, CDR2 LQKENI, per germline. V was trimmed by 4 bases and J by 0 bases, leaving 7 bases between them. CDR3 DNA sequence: TGTGCCAGCTCACGGGACACCTCCTACGAGCAGTACTTC. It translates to CASSRDTSYEQYF.

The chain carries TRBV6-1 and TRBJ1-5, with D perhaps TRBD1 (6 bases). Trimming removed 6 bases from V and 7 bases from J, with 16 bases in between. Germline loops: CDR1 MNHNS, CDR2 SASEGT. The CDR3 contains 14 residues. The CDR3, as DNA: TGTGCCAGCAGCAAGGGCAGGGGCGGACAGCCCCAGCATTTT. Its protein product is CASSKGRGGQPQHF.

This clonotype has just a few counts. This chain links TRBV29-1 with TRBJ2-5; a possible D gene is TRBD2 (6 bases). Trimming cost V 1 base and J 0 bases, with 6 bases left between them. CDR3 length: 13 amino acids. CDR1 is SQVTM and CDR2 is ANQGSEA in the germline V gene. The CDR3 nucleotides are TGCAGCGTTGAAGGGGGGGACCAAGAGACCCAGTACTTC. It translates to CSVEGGDQETQYF.

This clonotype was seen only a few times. The CDR3: CATSGGNYGYTF. In DNA form, the CDR3 reads TGTGCCACCAGTGGAGGGAACTATGGCTACACCTTC. The genes are TRBV24-1 and TRBJ1-2; no clear D. V lost 5 bases to trimming and J lost 2 bases, with 5 bases between them. The V gene's germline CDR1 is KGHDR and CDR2 SFDVKD. The CDR3 runs 12 residues.

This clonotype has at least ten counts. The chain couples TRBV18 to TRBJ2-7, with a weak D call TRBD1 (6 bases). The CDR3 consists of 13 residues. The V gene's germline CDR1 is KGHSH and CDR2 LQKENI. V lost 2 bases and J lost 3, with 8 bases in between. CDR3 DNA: TGTGCCAGCTCACCAGGACAGATCTACGAGCAGTACTTC. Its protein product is CASSPGQIYEQYF.